This passage covers 23 T cell receptor beta chains from one sample sequenced in a study of beta chain features in type 1 diabetes listed by TCRdb under 2018. What the research found in general, with its limitations: Type 1 diabetes patients showed a moderate but significant shortening of TCRB CDR3 length in all four CD4+ subsets.

Libraries were constructed by the immunoSEQ multiplex PCR assay. The entire isolated RNA was reverse transcribed using the High Capacity cDNA Reverse Transcription Kit, and thus expressed TCRB transcripts were sequenced. TCRdb carries this immuneACCESS record with in-frame sequences only. Its versions omit some clonotypes, under half of them owing to an unresolved V gene in the studies checked, with the rest unexplained. In all, the sample holds about 28,000 clones, and approximately 64% of those were seen once. The ten largest clones capture 2% to 2.5% of the sample. No antigen is known for these receptors. Sequencing used Tregs from blood. What this sample's cell subset or site label stands for: regulatory CD4+ T cells. These receptors were obtained from a woman in her thirties with type 1 diabetes.

The chain uses TRBV5-1 and TRBJ2-7; 7 nucleotides agree with TRBD2. CDR1 and CDR2 (germline): SGHRS, YFSETQ. The CDR3 totals 13 residues. Unmatched junction bases numbered 6, after V lost 4 bases and J lost 5 bases. The CDR3 DNA reads as TGCGCCAGCAGCAGCGGGACTACGGACGAGCAGTACTTC. This codes for CASSSGTTDEQYF. The full variable domain, rest sourced from reference TRBV5-1 and TRBJ2-7, is KAGVTQTPRYLIKTRGQQVTLSCSPISGHRSVSWYQQTPGQGLQFLFEYFSETQRNKGNFPGRFSGRQFSNSRSEMNVSTLELGDSALYLCASSSGTTDEQYFGPGTRLTVT.

In its sample, this clone was seen once. The chain carries TRBV28 and TRBJ2-1; TRBD1 is a possible D gene (6 bases). Between the trimmed V and J ends, which lost 1 base and 7 bases, there was a span of 11 bases. Germline-derived CDR1 and CDR2 are MDHEN and SYDVKM. The CDR3 loop spans 14 amino acids. The CDR3 region has the DNA TGTGCCAGCAGTTTATCAGGCAGGGGTAATGAGCAGTTCTTC. It is translated as CASSLSGRGNEQFF. The full variable domain, rest sourced from reference TRBV28 and TRBJ2-1, is DVKVTQSSRYLVKRTGEKVFLECVQDMDHENMFWYRQDPGLGLRLIYFSYDVKMKEKGDIPEGYSVSREKKERFSLILESASTNQTSMYLCASSLSGRGNEQFFGPGTRLTVL.

This chain links TRBV5-4 with TRBJ2-5; D is perhaps TRBD1 (5 bases). V lost 3 bases and J 1 base, leaving 7 bases between the germline ends. This CDR3 has 13 residues. Germline loops: CDR1 SGHNT, CDR2 YYREEE (reference sequence). CDR3 loop: CASSSTAQETQYF. The CDR3 bases are TGTGCCAGCAGCTCGACAGCCCAAGAGACCCAGTACTTC.

In this sample, this clone turned up a few times. The rearrangement links TRBV5-8 to TRBJ2-1; weak D call: TRBD2 (6 bases). Germline lookup yields CDR1 SGHTS and CDR2 YDEGEE. V lost 1 base and J lost 7, with 15 bases in between. CDR3 length: 15 residues. CDR3 bases: TGTGCCAGCAGCTTGAGGGGCGGGGTGGCGAATGAGCAGTTCTTC. Translated: CASSLRGGVANEQFF.

The genes are TRBV7-2 and TRBJ2-1, with 7 bases matching TRBD2. The CDR3 loop spans 15 amino acids. V shed 5 bases, J shed 0 bases, and the junction held 4 bases outside the gene matches. The germline V gene encodes CDR1 SGHTA and CDR2 FQGNSA. Written as DNA, the CDR3 is TGTGCCAGCAGCCGGGAGGCGAGCTCCTACAATGAGCAGTTCTTC. Translating gives CASSREASSYNEQFF. Together with reference TRBV7-2 and TRBJ2-1, the CDR3 gives the full variable domain: GAGVSQSPSNKVTEKGKDVELRCDPISGHTALYWYRQSLGQGLEFLIYFQGNSAPDKSGLPSDRFSAERTGGSVSTLTIQRTQQEDSAVYLCASSREASSYNEQFFGPGTRLTVL.

This clone was seen more than once but under ten times. The rearrangement links TRBV7-8 to TRBJ2-7, with 14 bases fitting TRBD2. The CDR3 totals 16 residues. J lost 3 bases, V lost 1 base, and 2 bases had no gene match. Germline CDR1 reads SGHVS; CDR2 reads FQNEAQ. CDR3 sequence (DNA): TGTGCCAGCAGCTTAGGACTAGCGGGAGGGATCTACGAGCAGTACTTC. It yields the protein CASSLGLAGGIYEQYF.

V is TRBV27 and J is TRBJ2-2, with D unclear. The CDR3 totals 15 residues. V was trimmed by 1 base and J by 4 bases, leaving 10 bases between them. The V gene's germline CDR1 is MNHEY and CDR2 SMNVEV (reference sequence). The CDR3 reads CASSLWLGATGELFF. CDR3 sequence (DNA): TGTGCCAGCAGTTTATGGCTTGGAGCCACCGGGGAGCTGTTTTTT.

This clone was found once. The rearrangement uses TRBV12-5 and TRBJ2-2; 8 nucleotides line up with TRBD1. The CDR3 contains 14 residues. Looked up from germline, CDR1 is LGHNT and CDR2 is FRNRAP. V lost 1 base, J lost 5 bases, and 0 bases stayed unmatched. The DNA of the CDR3 is TGTGCTAGTGGTTTGGGACAGGGGACCGGGGAGCTGTTTTTT. This codes for CASGLGQGTGELFF.

The V and J genes are TRBV6-1 and TRBJ2-5; 11 bases are a match to TRBD1. CDR3 size: 14 residues. Germline CDR1 reads MNHNS; CDR2 reads SASEGT. With V trimmed by 6 bases and J by 5 bases, 5 bases remained unmatched. CDR3 region: CASRDRGRGETQYF. CDR3 coding DNA: TGTGCCAGCAGGGACAGGGGGCGCGGTGAGACCCAGTACTTC.

The genes are TRBV6-6 and TRBJ2-3, with D perhaps matching TRBD2 (6 bases). Trimming left V 2 bases short and J 1 base short, with 10 bases between. The CDR3 length is 15 residues. From germline, CDR1 is MNHNY and CDR2 SVGAGI (reference sequence). CDR3 loop: CASSYGVAGTDTQYF. The CDR3 DNA reads TGTGCCAGCAGTTACGGAGTAGCGGGCACAGATACGCAGTATTTT.

CDR3 coding DNA: TGTGCCAGCAGCCCTGGGGAGGGAGGGCACTACGAGCAGTACTTC. Translating gives CASSPGEGGHYEQYF. The chain carries TRBV9 and TRBJ2-7; 7 bases are shared with TRBD2. Trimming at V came to 4 bases and at J to 3 bases, leaving 10 bases not matched to a gene. Germline V gives CDR1 SGDLS, CDR2 YYNGEE. The CDR3 runs to 15 residues.

The chain carries TRBV19 and TRBJ2-1; tentative D call: TRBD1 (5 bases). In germline, CDR1 is LNHDA, CDR2 SQIVND (reference sequence). CDR3 length: 16 amino acids. Trimming stripped 5 bases from V and 4 bases from J, with 18 bases between. The CDR3 sequence: CASSVLGPSYYNEQFF. Written as DNA, the CDR3 is TGTGCCAGTAGTGTGCTGGGGCCATCGTATTACAATGAGCAGTTCTTC.

This clone was detected only once. The chain combines TRBV7-8 with TRBJ2-7, with a tentative D call TRBD1 (6 bases). V was trimmed by 7 bases and J by 6 bases, leaving 28 bases between them. The germline V gene encodes CDR1 SGHVS and CDR2 FQNEAQ. The CDR3 contains 17 residues. CDR3 amino acids: CASIVGVLQGIQVEQYF. The DNA for the CDR3 is TGTGCCAGCATCGTCGGGGTTTTACAGGGAATCCAAGTCGAGCAGTACTTC.

The rearrangement uses TRBV2 and TRBJ2-1; TRBD2 matches at 10 bases. With 8 bases clipped from V and 7 bases from J, the junction kept 2 bases outside the gene matches. This CDR3 region has 12 residues. The V gene's germline CDR1 is SNHLY and CDR2 FYNNEI. The CDR3 region has the DNA TGTGCCAGCTGGGGACTAGCGAATGAGCAGTTCTTC. This sequence encodes CASWGLANEQFF.

This clone was seen only a few times. The rearrangement uses TRBV30 and TRBJ2-5, with a tentative D call TRBD2 (6 bases). The germline V and J ends were trimmed by 0 bases and 4 bases, with 12 bases remaining between them. There are 14 residues in the CDR3. The germline CDR1 and CDR2 sequences are GTSNPN and SVGIG (reference sequence). CDR3 sequence (DNA): TGTGCCTGGAGTGTAATTGCGGGAACAGAGACCCAGTACTTC. Translated: CAWSVIAGTETQYF.

V and J are TRBV18 and TRBJ2-1; 10 bases map to TRBD1. The junction had 14 bases not matched to a gene; V was cut back by 6 bases and J by 6 bases. The germline V gene encodes CDR1 KGHSH and CDR2 LQKENI. This CDR3 contains 17 residues. The CDR3 sequence: CASSRDSGTGVPNEQFF. The CDR3 region has the DNA TGTGCCAGCTCGCGAGATTCCGGGACAGGGGTACCCAATGAGCAGTTCTTC. Together with reference TRBV18 and TRBJ2-1, the CDR3 gives the full variable domain: NAGVMQNPRHLVRRRGQEARLRCSPMKGHSHVYWYRQLPEEGLKFMVYLQKENIIDESGMPKERFSAEFPKEGPSILRIQQVVRGDSAAYFCASSRDSGTGVPNEQFFGPGTRLTVL.

The chain is built from TRBV27 and TRBJ1-5, with TRBD1 as a possible D gene (5 bases). The CDR3 covers 14 residues. V was shortened by 5 bases and J by 5 bases, with 13 bases between the two germline ends. CDR1 and CDR2 (germline): MNHEY, SMNVEV (reference sequence). CDR3 loop: CASSPGGSDQPQHF. Written as DNA, the CDR3 is TGTGCCAGCAGTCCCGGGGGGAGCGATCAGCCCCAGCATTTT.

J is TRBJ1-3 and V is TRBV30; tentatively, D is TRBD1 (5 bases). CDR1 GTSNPN and CDR2 SVGIG come from the germline V gene (reference sequence). The CDR3 covers 15 residues. Deletions cut 1 base from V and 4 bases from J, with 14 bases between. The CDR3 region is CAWSGRRGAGNTIYF. In DNA, the CDR3 is TGTGCCTGGAGTGGGCGAAGGGGCGCAGGAAACACCATATATTTT.

This clone has just one count. The gene calls are TRBV29-1 and TRBJ2-5, with 9 bases fitting TRBD1. Near its end, the DNA agrees better with TRBJ2-7, so the J call may be wrong. The CDR3 totals 13 residues. CDR1 is SQVTM and CDR2 is ANQGSEA in the germline V gene. The CDR3 DNA reads as TGCAGCGCCGTAACCCTGGACAGGGGCGAGCAGTACTTC. Translation gives CSAVTLDRGEQYF.

CDR3 amino acids: CASSLGPAAGYEQFF. In DNA form, the CDR3 reads TGTGCCAGCAGCTTAGGCCCAGCAGCGGGATATGAGCAGTTCTTC. This chain uses TRBV11-2 with TRBJ2-1, with 7 bases aligning to TRBD2. Unmatched junction bases numbered 8, after V lost 1 base and J lost 8 bases. The germline CDR1 and CDR2 sequences are SGHAT and FQNNGV. The CDR3 is 15 amino acids.

The V and J genes are TRBV7-9 and TRBJ2-4; D perhaps matches TRBD1 (6 bases). CDR1 is SEHNR, CDR2 FQNEAQ, per germline (reference sequence). The CDR3 sequence is 13 residues long. The V gene lost 0 bases and the J gene lost 11 bases, with 11 bases spanning the gap. The CDR3 DNA is TGTGCCAGCAGCTTAGCGCTGGGGGCGTTTCAGTACTTC. Amino acids: CASSLALGAFQYF.

The chain recombines TRBV25-1 with TRBJ2-1; 7 nucleotides match TRBD1. Germline V gene data show CDR1 as MGHDK and CDR2 as SYGVNS. The CDR3 spans 15 residues. With V trimmed by 3 bases and J by 7 bases, 9 bases remained unmatched. The CDR3 loop reads CASSDVQGLLNEQFF. For the CDR3, the DNA is TGTGCCAGCAGTGACGTACAGGGGCTTTTGAATGAGCAGTTCTTC.

As regards this clone: An end of the junction does not agree with germline; a read error may underlie this. The CDR3 spells CASRIAGGHPEQFF. CDR3 nucleotide sequence: TGTGCCAGTAGAATAGCGGGAGGGCACCCAGAGCAGTTCTTC. The chain has TRBV19 and TRBJ2-1, with 11 bases fitting TRBD2. Germline values: CDR1 LNHDA, CDR2 SQIVND (reference sequence). There are 14 residues in the CDR3.